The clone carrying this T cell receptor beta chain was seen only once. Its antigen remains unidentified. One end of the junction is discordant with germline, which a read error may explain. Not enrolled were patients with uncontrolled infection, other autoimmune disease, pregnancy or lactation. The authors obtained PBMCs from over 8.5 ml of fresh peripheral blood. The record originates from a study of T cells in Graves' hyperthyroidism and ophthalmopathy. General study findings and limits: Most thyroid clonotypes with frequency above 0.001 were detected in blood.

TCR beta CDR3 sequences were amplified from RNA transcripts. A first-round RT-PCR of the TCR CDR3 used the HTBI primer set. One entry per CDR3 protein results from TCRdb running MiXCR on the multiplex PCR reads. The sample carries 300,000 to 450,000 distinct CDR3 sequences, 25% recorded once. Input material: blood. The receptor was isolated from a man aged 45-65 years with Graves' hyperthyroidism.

The CDR3 here is CASSVDPYSNQPQHF. CDR3 nucleotide sequence: TGTGCCAGCAGCGTAGATCCGTATAGCAATCAGCCCCAGCATTTT. The rearrangement links TRBV5-1 to TRBJ1-5; D not certain. Germline V gene sequence: CDR1 SGHRS, CDR2 YFSETQ. This CDR3 region has 15 residues.